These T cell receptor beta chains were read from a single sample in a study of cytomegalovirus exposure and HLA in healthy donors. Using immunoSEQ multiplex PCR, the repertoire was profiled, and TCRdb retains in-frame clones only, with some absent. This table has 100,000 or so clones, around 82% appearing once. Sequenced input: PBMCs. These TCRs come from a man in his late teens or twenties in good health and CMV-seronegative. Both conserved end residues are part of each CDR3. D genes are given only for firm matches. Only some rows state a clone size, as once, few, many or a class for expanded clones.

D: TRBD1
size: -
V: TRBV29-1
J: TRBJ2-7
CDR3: CSVEGTGLYEQYF
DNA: TGCAGCGTTGAAGGGACAGGGCTCTACGAGCAGTACTTC

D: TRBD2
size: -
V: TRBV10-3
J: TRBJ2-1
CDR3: CAISSSGGDNEQFF
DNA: TGTGCCATCAGCTCTAGCGGGGGAGACAATGAGCAGTTCTTC

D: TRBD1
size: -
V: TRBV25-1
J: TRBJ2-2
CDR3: CASRIYRDRGTGELFF
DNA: TGTGCCAGCAGAATTTACCGGGACAGGGGGACCGGGGAGCTGTTTTTT

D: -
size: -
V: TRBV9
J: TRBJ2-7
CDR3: CASSVGQNPYEQYF
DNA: TGTGCCAGCAGCGTCGGACAGAACCCCTACGAGCAGTACTTC

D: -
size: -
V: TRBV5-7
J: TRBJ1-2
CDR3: CASRPLTADGYTF
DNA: TGTGCCAGCAGACCTCTCACCGCGGATGGCTACACCTTC

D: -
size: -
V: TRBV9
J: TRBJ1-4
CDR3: CASSPRSSTNEKLFF
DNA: TGTGCCAGCAGCCCCCGGTCCTCAACTAATGAAAAACTGTTTTTT

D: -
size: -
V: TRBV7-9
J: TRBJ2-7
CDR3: CSSSPNIGEQYF
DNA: TGTTCCAGCAGCCCAAACATTGGCGAGCAGTACTTC

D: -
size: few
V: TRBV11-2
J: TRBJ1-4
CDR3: CASSLYRTNEKLFF
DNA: TGTGCCAGCAGCTTGTACAGGACTAATGAAAAACTGTTTTTT

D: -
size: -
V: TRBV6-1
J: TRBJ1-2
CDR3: CASSEFPGSYGYTF
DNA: TGTGCCAGCAGTGAATTCCCGGGGAGCTATGGCTACACCTTC

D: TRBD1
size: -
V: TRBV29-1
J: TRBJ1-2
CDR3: CSVDRDRGAGGYTF
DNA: TGCAGCGTTGACCGGGACAGGGGCGCGGGGGGCTACACCTTC

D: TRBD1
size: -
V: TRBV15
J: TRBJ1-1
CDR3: CATSRGLGDREAFF
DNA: TGTGCCACCAGCAGAGGCTTGGGGGACAGGGAAGCTTTCTTT

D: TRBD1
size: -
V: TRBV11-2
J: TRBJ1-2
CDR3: CASSFETGIYGYTF
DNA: TGTGCCAGCAGCTTCGAGACAGGGATCTATGGCTACACCTTC

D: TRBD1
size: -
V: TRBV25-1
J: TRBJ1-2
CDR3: CASSESGQDFYGYTF
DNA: TGTGCCAGCAGTGAATCGGGACAGGATTTCTATGGCTACACCTTC

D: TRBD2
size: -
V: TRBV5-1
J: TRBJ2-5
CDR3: CASTPGTSGGHQETQYF
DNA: TGCGCCAGCACCCCTGGGACTAGCGGGGGGCACCAAGAGACCCAGTACTTC

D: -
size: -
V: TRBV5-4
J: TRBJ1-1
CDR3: CASSLAGMSDTEAFF
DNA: TGTGCCAGCAGCTTGGCCGGTATGAGTGACACTGAAGCTTTCTTT

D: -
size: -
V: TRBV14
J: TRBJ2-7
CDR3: CASSQDGAYEQYF
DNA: TGTGCCAGCAGCCAAGACGGGGCCTACGAGCAGTACTTC

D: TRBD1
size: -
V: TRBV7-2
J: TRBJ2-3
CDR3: CASSTGQGVGADTQYF
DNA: TGTGCCAGCAGCACCGGACAGGGAGTAGGTGCAGATACGCAGTATTTT

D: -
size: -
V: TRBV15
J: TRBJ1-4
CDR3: CATSSPGTGGSTNEKLFF
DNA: TGTGCCACCAGCAGTCCGGGCACGGGGGGGTCAACTAATGAAAAACTGTTTTTT

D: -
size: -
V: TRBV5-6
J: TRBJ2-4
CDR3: CASSLDYSIQYF
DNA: TGTGCCAGCAGCTTGGACTATAGCATTCAGTACTTC

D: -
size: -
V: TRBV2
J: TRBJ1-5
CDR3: CASRALQNQPQHF
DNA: TGTGCCAGCAGGGCGTTACAGAATCAGCCCCAGCATTTT

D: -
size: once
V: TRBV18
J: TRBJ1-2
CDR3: CASSAGLSYGYTF
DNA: TGTGCCAGCTCAGCCGGGTTGTCCTATGGCTACACCTTC

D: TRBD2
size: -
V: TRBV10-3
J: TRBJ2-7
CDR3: CAISEPIRSGLTYEQYF
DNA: TGTGCCATCAGTGAGCCCATACGTAGCGGGCTTACCTACGAGCAGTACTTC

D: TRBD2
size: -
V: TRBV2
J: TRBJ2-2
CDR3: CASSAGLAGDLNTGELFF
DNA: TGTGCCAGCAGTGCCGGACTAGCGGGGGACCTGAACACCGGGGAGCTGTTTTTT

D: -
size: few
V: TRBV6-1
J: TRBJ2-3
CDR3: CASYADTQYF
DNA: TGTGCCAGCTATGCAGATACGCAGTATTTT

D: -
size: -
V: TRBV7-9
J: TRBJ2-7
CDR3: CASSLDSYTSYEQYF
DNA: TGTGCCAGCAGCTTGGACAGTTATACCTCCTACGAGCAGTACTTC

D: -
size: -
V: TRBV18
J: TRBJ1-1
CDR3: CASSPRRDTEAFF
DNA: TGTGCCAGCTCACCGAGAAGAGACACTGAAGCTTTCTTT

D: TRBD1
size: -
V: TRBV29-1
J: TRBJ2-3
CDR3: CSVGDRGSTDTQYF
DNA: TGCAGCGTCGGGGACAGGGGGAGCACAGATACGCAGTATTTT

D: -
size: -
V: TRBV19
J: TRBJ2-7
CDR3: CASRLDRTSGEQYF
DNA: TGTGCCAGTAGATTGGATAGGACATCGGGCGAGCAGTACTTC

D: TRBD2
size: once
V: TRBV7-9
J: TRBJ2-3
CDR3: CASSLDGGAPTDTQYF
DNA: TGTGCCAGCAGCTTAGACGGGGGGGCCCCCACAGATACGCAGTATTTT

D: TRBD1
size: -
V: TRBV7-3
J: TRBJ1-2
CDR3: CASSSLQGQQTFHGYTF
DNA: TGTGCCAGCAGCTCACTACAGGGGCAACAAACCTTTCATGGCTACACCTTC

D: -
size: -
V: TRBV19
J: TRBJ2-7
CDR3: CASSLRRESSYEQYF
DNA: TGTGCCAGTAGTTTGAGGAGGGAGAGCTCCTACGAGCAGTACTTC

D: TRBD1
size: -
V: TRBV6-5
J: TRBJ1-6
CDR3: CASSYTGQVMSPLHF
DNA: TGTGCCAGCAGTTACACCGGACAGGTTATGTCACCCCTCCACTTT